This T cell receptor (beta chain) was obtained from a study of blood T cells in healthy people across ages. About this clonotype itself: Possible read error: a much larger clone is one base away.

Germline V gene data show CDR1 as MNHEY and CDR2 as SMNVEV (reference sequence). V lost 3 bases and J 0 bases, leaving 14 bases between the germline ends. The CDR3 has 16 amino acids. With a J-beta primer mix and a sample-barcoded 5' primer, a second PCR ran about 7 to 12 cycles. TCRdb processed the 5' RACE reads anew with MiXCR; each CDR3 protein has one entry. The sample has some 670,000 distinct CDR3 sequences, 52% seen once. The receptor comes from a woman of 80 years or more in good health. Material for sequencing was blood. This chain connects TRBV27 to TRBJ1-2; D is uncertain. The CDR3 nucleotides read TGTGCCAGCAGTTTCCCGAGGGCAGCGACTAACTATGGCTACACCTTC. It translates to CASSFPRAATNYGYTF.